These 13 T cell receptor beta chains share one sample of origin, sequenced in a study of CD8 T cells in ankylosing spondylitis. For these TCRs, the target antigens are not known. The study, taken as a whole, reports: Eight or nine highly homologous variants formed a TCR beta motif that appeared characteristic of ankylosing spondylitis blood.

MiXCR, run by TCRdb on the 5' RACE reads, gives a single entry per CDR3 protein. The data hold around 890,000 distinct CDR3 sequences, with about an eighth observed a single time. The sample taken for sequencing was blood, either unsorted or a sorted T cell fraction (not recorded which). These receptors all come from a male donor with ankylosing spondylitis.

The chain uses TRBV4-3 and TRBJ2-1, with a possible D match to TRBD1 (6 bases). CDR1 is LGHNA, CDR2 YSLEER, per germline. CDR3 length: 16 amino acids. V dropped 4 bases and J dropped 10 bases, with 23 bases sitting between them. CDR3 bases: TGCGCCAGCAGCCCTGTGACGTCAGGGGTTAGAGACGAGCAGTTCTTC. It is translated as CASSPVTSGVRDEQFF.

The chain is built from TRBV7-2 and TRBJ1-2; possible D gene TRBD1, 6 bases. The CDR3 is 14 amino acids. The V gene's germline CDR1 is SGHTA and CDR2 FQGNSA. Trimming removed 1 base at V and 5 bases at J, with 11 bases between. CDR3: CASSLGPGTYGYTF. The CDR3 coding sequence is TGTGCCAGCAGCTTAGGCCCCGGGACATATGGCTACACCTTC.

The V gene is TRBV9, the J gene TRBJ2-7; 7 bases are shared with TRBD1. Per germline, CDR1 SGDLS and CDR2 YYNGEE. CDR3 length equals 16 residues. Trimming took 0 bases from V and 0 from J; bases not matched to a gene: 6. The CDR3 DNA sequence: TGTGCCAGCAGCGTAGAGGGTGGACAGGTCTCCTACGAGCAGTACTTC. Encoded protein: CASSVEGGQVSYEQYF.

There are a few counts of this clonotype. V usage is TRBV27 and J usage is TRBJ2-3; 7 bases align to TRBD2. V lost 2 bases, J lost 1 base, and 9 bases stayed unmatched. The V gene's germline CDR1 is MNHEY and CDR2 SMNVEV (reference sequence). CDR3 length: 17 residues. CDR3 coding DNA: TGTGCCAGCAGTTTAGGATCCGCGGGAGCTCGCACAGATACGCAGTATTTT. It translates to CASSLGSAGARTDTQYF.

The sample holds a few counts of this clonotype. V gene TRBV9 combines with J gene TRBJ1-1, with 9 bases lining up with TRBD1. The CDR3 spans 16 residues. Trimming at V came to 1 base and at J to 0 bases, leaving 4 bases not matched to a gene. The germline V gene has CDR1 SGDLS and CDR2 YYNGEE. The chain's CDR3 is CASSVLTGGMNTEAFF. The CDR3 DNA follows: TGTGCCAGCAGCGTATTAACAGGGGGCATGAACACTGAAGCTTTCTTT.

This clonotype turned up a few times. J is TRBJ1-2 and V is TRBV27; 10 nucleotides agree with TRBD1. This CDR3 is built from 16 residues. Trimming removed 4 bases from V and 4 bases from J; junction bases left unmatched: 9. Germline V CDR1 and CDR2: MNHEY, SMNVEV (reference sequence). The CDR3 nucleotides are TGTGCCAGCAGTTCGCCGGGACAGGGGAGAGTCTATGGCTACACCTTC. The encoded protein is CASSSPGQGRVYGYTF.

This clonotype showed up many times. The genes are TRBV12-3 or TRBV12-4 and TRBJ2-1, with a tentative D call TRBD2 (6 bases). V dropped 3 bases and J dropped 6 bases, with 12 bases sitting between them. This CDR3 spans 14 amino acids. CDR3: CASSFRLVGNEQFF. The CDR3 bases are TGTGCCAGCAGTTTCCGACTAGTGGGCAATGAGCAGTTCTTC.

This clonotype was detected a few times. The chain has TRBV20-1 and TRBJ2-7, with 11 bases aligning to TRBD2. J gave up 6 bases and V 3 bases, and 13 bases lay outside the gene matches. CDR1 is DFQATT, CDR2 SNEGSKA, per germline (reference sequence). This CDR3 is 16 amino acids long. CDR3 amino acids: CSARPGTSGNLREQYF. The CDR3 DNA follows: TGCAGTGCTAGGCCCGGGACTAGCGGAAACCTTCGCGAGCAGTACTTC.

V and J are TRBV29-1 and TRBJ2-3, with D uncertain. V lost 3 bases and J lost 0, with 10 bases in between. Germline assignment: CDR1 SQVTM and CDR2 ANQGSEA. The CDR3 has 14 amino acids. CDR3 in DNA: TGCAGCGTTGATCTTATACCTAGCACAGATACGCAGTATTTT. As protein: CSVDLIPSTDTQYF.

This clonotype was detected only a few times. The chain has TRBV6-2 or TRBV6-3 and TRBJ2-4, with unresolved D. This CDR3 has 14 amino acids. Germline CDR1 MNHEY, CDR2 SVGEGT. The V and J ends lost 2 bases and 3 bases respectively, with 8 bases between them. The CDR3 here is CASSYPPRKNIQYF. In DNA form, the CDR3 reads TGTGCCAGCAGTTACCCCCCCCGCAAAAACATTCAGTACTTC.

This rearrangement joins TRBV10-3 to TRBJ2-5; 11 bases are a match to TRBD1. Unmatched junction bases numbered 7, after V lost 4 bases and J lost 3 bases. Germline-derived CDR1 and CDR2 are ENHRY and SYGVKD. CDR3 length equals 16 residues. DNA of the CDR3: TGTGCCATCAGTGCGTGGACAGGGGGCCGGAAAGAGACCCAGTACTTC. This encodes CAISAWTGGRKETQYF.

In this sample, this clonotype turned up a few times. The gene calls are TRBV4-2 and TRBJ2-7; D gene unclear. V dropped 4 bases and J dropped 0 bases, with 13 bases sitting between them. The CDR3 has 15 amino acids. The germline gives CDR1 LGHNA, CDR2 YNFKEQ. CDR3 nucleotide sequence: TGTGCCAGCAGCCCGGAACCGTCGAGCTCCTACGAGCAGTACTTC. Translation gives CASSPEPSSSYEQYF.

The V gene is TRBV27, the J gene TRBJ2-5; tentative D call: TRBD1 (5 bases). This CDR3 has 14 amino acids. The germline CDR1 and CDR2 sequences are MNHEY and SMNVEV (reference sequence). The ends were cut back, 6 bases at V and 4 bases at J, with 15 bases in the middle. The CDR3 DNA is TGTGCCAGCAGCCCATACAGGAATGGAGAGACCCAGTACTTC. The encoded protein is CASSPYRNGETQYF.